This T cell receptor beta chain was identified during a study of identical twins. Study-level findings and limits: An excess of low generation probability was shown by twin-shared out-of-frame alpha sequences.

Template switching added a universal primer binding site, and final cDNA carried unique molecular identifiers. Via MiXCR, TCRdb re-called the 5' RACE reads, giving one row per CDR3 protein. Of fewer than 550,000 distinct CDR3 sequences listed, roughly an eighth were seen once; the top ten hold approximately 0.98%. V lost 5 bases, J lost 1 base, and 16 bases stayed unmatched. Germline V gene lookup returns CDR1 MNHEY and CDR2 SMNVEV (reference sequence). The CDR3 consists of 19 residues. This clonotype was observed a handful of times. What it recognizes is unknown. The donor group consisted entirely of healthy Caucasians. The same specimen was also included in a second study, on yellow fever vaccine responses in identical twins.

The rearrangement uses TRBV27 and TRBJ2-4, with 8 bases fitting TRBD1. The TCR originated in a woman in her late teens or twenties in good health. Sequenced material: CD4+ T cells sorted from blood. CDR3 bases: TGTGCCAGCAGTCCCCAGACAGGGGCGCCGTCCCTTGCCAAAAACATTCAGTACTTC. Its protein product is CASSPQTGAPSLAKNIQYF.